These 23 T cell receptor beta chains were sequenced from one sample in a study of T-cell reconstitution after alpha-beta-depleted transplantation in children. Unique molecular identifiers were incorporated during preparation of the TCRbeta library. MiXCR, applied by TCRdb to the PCR reads, yields one record per CDR3 protein. This table holds approximately 220,000 distinct CDR3 sequences, approximately 15% found once. The sequencing here drew on PBMCs, mostly from graft donor cells, taken 360 days after TCRalphabeta/CD19-depleted stem cell transplant. These receptors originate from a male patient between 2 and 10 years old who had a stem cell transplant for acute lymphoblastic leukemia, so the T cells may come from the graft donor.

This clonotype has more than one count but fewer than ten. In DNA, the CDR3 is TGTGCCTGGAGTTTAGGGGGGGGGCACAATGAGCAGTTCTTC. Translation gives CAWSLGGGHNEQFF. The rearrangement joins TRBV30 to TRBJ2-1, with a tentative D call TRBD2 (7 bases). V lost 2 bases, J lost 5 bases, and 13 bases lay in between. The CDR3 spans 14 residues. CDR1 and CDR2 (germline): GTSNPN, SVGIG (reference sequence).

This clonotype was counted only a few times. The V and J genes are TRBV24-1 and TRBJ1-2; D is uncertain. Germline-derived CDR1 and CDR2 are KGHDR and SFDVKD. The CDR3 covers 18 residues. V lost 4 bases, J lost 0 bases, and 20 bases lay in between. CDR3 in amino acids: CATSEYEDAAITNYGYTF. The CDR3 coding sequence is TGTGCCACCAGTGAGTATGAAGATGCCGCGATCACTAACTATGGCTACACCTTC.

The CDR3 bases are TGTGCCAGCAGCCCCGACAGGGGGCGCGGAGAGACCCAGTACTTC. Its protein is CASSPDRGRGETQYF. V usage is TRBV7-2 and J usage is TRBJ2-5; 10 bases match TRBD1. Germline V gene sequence: CDR1 SGHTA, CDR2 FQGNSA. Losses at the gene ends were 5 bases for V and 4 bases for J; bases not matched to a gene: 7. The CDR3 consists of 15 residues.

Remarks on this clonotype: A read error may account for a junction end that differs from germline. This sequence joins TRBV7-7 and TRBJ2-5; possibly TRBD2 for D (5 bases). The CDR3 runs 13 residues. Per the germline V gene, CDR1 is SSHAT and CDR2 is FNYEAQ (reference sequence). The CDR3 reads CASSPAEGETQYF. CDR3 DNA sequence: TGTGCTAGCAGCCCCGCAGAGGGAGAGACCCAGTACTTC.

The table lists this clonotype with a few counts. V and J are TRBV13 and TRBJ2-5, with 8 bases matching TRBD1. Germline CDR1 PRHDT, CDR2 FYEKMQ (reference sequence). This CDR3 has 14 residues. After removal of 5 bases from V and 5 bases from J, the junction contained 7 bases not matched to a gene. The chain's CDR3 is CASSPRTGLETQYF. CDR3 in DNA: TGTGCCAGCAGCCCGCGGACAGGGCTCGAGACCCAGTACTTC.

V usage is TRBV7-6 and J usage is TRBJ1-5; 10 positions agree with TRBD1. This CDR3 spans 16 amino acids. Germline V CDR1 and CDR2: SGHVS, FNYEAQ. V shed 2 bases, J shed 5 bases, and the junction held 6 bases outside the gene matches. For the CDR3, the DNA is TGTGCCAGCAGCTTAATGGGACAGGGGTACGATCAGCCCCAGCATTTT. This codes for CASSLMGQGYDQPQHF.

This clonotype has more than one count but fewer than ten. V usage is TRBV7-2 and J usage is TRBJ1-1, with 12 bases aligning to TRBD1. J was trimmed by 6 bases and V by 3 bases; bases with no gene match: 8. CDR1 SGHTA and CDR2 FQGNSA come from the germline V gene. The CDR3 sequence is 16 residues long. CDR3 protein: CASSFPGQGAEAEAFF. CDR3 DNA sequence: TGTGCCAGCAGCTTCCCGGGACAGGGGGCAGAGGCTGAAGCTTTCTTT. The variable domain in full, completed from reference TRBV7-2 and TRBJ1-1, reads GAGVSQSPSNKVTEKGKDVELRCDPISGHTALYWYRQSLGQGLEFLIYFQGNSAPDKSGLPSDRFSAERTGGSVSTLTIQRTQQEDSAVYLCASSFPGQGAEAEAFFGQGTRLTVV.

The chain carries TRBV7-2 and TRBJ2-2; a weak D match, TRBD1 (6 bases). The CDR3 is made up of 13 amino acids. V lost 6 bases, J lost 4 bases, and 9 bases lay in between. Germline V gene sequence: CDR1 SGHTA, CDR2 FQGNSA. CDR3 sequence (DNA): TGTGCCAGCAGTACAGGGATCACCGGGGAGCTGTTTTTT. Its translation is CASSTGITGELFF.

V usage is TRBV6-1 and J usage is TRBJ2-2; 8 positions agree with TRBD1. This CDR3 contains 15 residues. The junction had 4 bases not matched to a gene; V was cut back by 6 bases and J by 1 base. In germline, CDR1 is MNHNS, CDR2 SASEGT. This CDR3 reads CASSQQGGNTGELFF. CDR3 DNA: TGTGCCAGCAGCCAACAGGGGGGGAACACCGGGGAGCTGTTTTTT.

The gene calls are TRBV6-2 or TRBV6-3 and TRBJ2-1; 10 nucleotides agree with TRBD2. This CDR3 is 15 amino acids long. Germline V gene sequence: CDR1 MNHEY, CDR2 SVGEGT. V shed 7 bases, J shed 4 bases, and the junction held 7 bases outside the gene matches. CDR3 loop: CASTLAGGYYNEQFF. The CDR3 nucleotides are TGTGCCAGCACCTTAGCGGGAGGTTATTACAATGAGCAGTTCTTC.

This clonotype was seen a handful of times. The chain recombines TRBV6-5 with TRBJ2-4; 12 bases map to TRBD2. Losses at the gene ends were 4 bases for V and 6 bases for J; bases not matched to a gene: 1. Germline CDR1 is MNHEY and CDR2 is SVGAGI. The CDR3 loop spans 14 amino acids. The CDR3 here is CASSLLAGGNIQYF. The DNA of the CDR3 is TGTGCCAGCAGTTTACTAGCGGGAGGAAACATTCAGTACTTC.

The gene calls are TRBV14 and TRBJ1-1; D not resolved. Trimming cost V 8 bases and J 0 bases, with 4 bases left between them. The germline V gene has CDR1 SGHDN and CDR2 FVKESK. CDR3 length: 11 residues. The CDR3 loop reads CASGLNTEAFF. Written as DNA, the CDR3 is TGTGCCAGCGGTTTGAACACTGAAGCTTTCTTT.

This clonotype appeared a few times. The chain recombines TRBV29-1 with TRBJ2-7; the D is unclear. Deletions cut 3 bases from V and 5 bases from J, with 5 bases between. Germline lookup yields CDR1 SQVTM and CDR2 ANQGSEA. CDR3 length: 10 amino acids. Here the CDR3 DNA reads TGCAGCGTTGATCTGGACGAGCAGTACTTC. It encodes CSVDLDEQYF.

This rearrangement joins TRBV4-1 to TRBJ1-2; 7 bases are shared with TRBD1. Looked up from germline, CDR1 is MGHRA and CDR2 is YSYEKL. This CDR3 is 13 amino acids long. The V gene end was trimmed by 2 bases and the J gene end by 8 bases; junction bases not matched to a gene: 5. The CDR3 loop reads CASSQQTGLGYTF. The CDR3 nucleotides are TGCGCCAGCAGCCAACAGACAGGGCTAGGCTACACCTTC.

This rearrangement joins TRBV6-5 to TRBJ2-3; TRBD2 aligns across 13 bases. Trimming at V came to 4 bases and at J to 3 bases, leaving 7 bases not matched to a gene. The CDR3 runs to 17 residues. Germline CDR1 is MNHEY and CDR2 is SVGAGI. DNA for the CDR3: TGTGCCAGCAGTTTAAGGCAGGGACTAGCGGGAACAGATACGCAGTATTTT. Protein sequence: CASSLRQGLAGTDTQYF.

The chain recombines TRBV2 with TRBJ1-1; maybe TRBD1 (6 bases). Germline-derived CDR1 and CDR2 are SNHLY and FYNNEI. Trimming removed 1 base from V and 6 bases from J, with 12 bases in between. This CDR3 is 14 amino acids long. The CDR3 sequence: CASSEVGTRPEAFF. In nucleotides, the CDR3 is TGTGCCAGCAGTGAAGTAGGGACAAGGCCTGAAGCTTTCTTT.

This clonotype was observed many times. The chain carries TRBV12-3 or TRBV12-4 and TRBJ1-1; possible D gene TRBD1, 5 bases. The CDR3 totals 13 residues. V dropped 7 bases and J dropped 6 bases, with 15 bases sitting between them. CDR3 sequence (DNA): TGTGCCAGCATCGTCCAGGGATTGGCTGAAGCTTTCTTT. It encodes CASIVQGLAEAFF.

There are a few counts of this clonotype. The genes are TRBV2 and TRBJ1-1; the match to TRBD1 covers 7 bases. The V and J ends lost 8 bases and 1 base, in that order; junction bases with no gene match: 4. The CDR3 spans 13 residues. The germline CDR1 and CDR2 sequences are SNHLY and FYNNEI. The CDR3 DNA follows: TGTGCCAGCGGGGGACAGTCGAACACTGAAGCTTTCTTT. Amino acids: CASGGQSNTEAFF.

This clonotype appeared a few times. The gene calls are TRBV29-1 and TRBJ1-2, with unresolved D. The CDR3 extends over 13 amino acids. The ends were cut back, 2 bases at V and 2 bases at J, with 9 bases in the middle. Germline assignment: CDR1 SQVTM and CDR2 ANQGSEA. CDR3 sequence: CSVELGGNYGYTF. The CDR3 DNA is TGCAGCGTTGAATTAGGTGGGAACTATGGCTACACCTTC. Combining the CDR3 with reference TRBV29-1 and TRBJ1-2 gives the whole variable domain SAVISQKPSRDICQRGTSLTIQCQVDSQVTMMFWYRQQPGQSLTLIATANQGSEATYESGFVIDKFPISRPNLTFSTLTVSNMSPEDSSIYLCSVELGGNYGYTFGSGTRLTVV.

The chain has TRBV5-5 and TRBJ1-1; D gene unclear. CDR3 length equals 12 residues. V was cut by 3 bases and J by 6 bases, with 9 bases left in between. Germline CDR1 is SGHKS and CDR2 is YYEKEE (reference sequence). Here the CDR3 reads CASSWTQSEAFF. DNA of the CDR3: TGTGCCAGCAGCTGGACTCAGTCTGAAGCTTTCTTT.

This clonotype was seen only a few times. As DNA, the CDR3 is TGCGCCAGCAGCTTGGACGGGAACCTCTACGAGCAGTACTTC. Its protein product is CASSLDGNLYEQYF. The chain is built from TRBV5-1 and TRBJ2-7, with D possibly TRBD2 on 5 matching bases. Trimming cost V 0 bases and J 3 bases, with 10 bases left between them. In germline, CDR1 is SGHRS, CDR2 YFSETQ. The CDR3 spans 14 residues.

This clonotype was detected only a few times. This rearrangement joins TRBV10-3 to TRBJ2-7; 7 bases fit TRBD1. The CDR3 contains 14 residues. Per germline, CDR1 ENHRY and CDR2 SYGVKD. The V segment lost 4 bases and the J segment 7 bases; nucleotides outside the gene matches: 10. The CDR3 is CAISGPGQAGEQYF. CDR3 nucleotide sequence: TGTGCCATCAGTGGACCCGGACAGGCTGGGGAGCAGTACTTC.

V is TRBV29-1 and J is TRBJ2-7; 8 positions agree with TRBD1. CDR1 SQVTM and CDR2 ANQGSEA come from the germline V gene. The CDR3 has 13 amino acids. The V gene end was trimmed by 5 bases and the J gene end by 1 base; junction bases not matched to a gene: 4. CDR3 sequence: CSVRTGSSYEQYF. The CDR3, as DNA: TGCAGCGTTCGGACAGGGTCGTCCTACGAGCAGTACTTC.